This T cell receptor beta chain was recovered during a study of blood T cell repertoires in COVID-19. Study-level information: Acute-phase and convalescent COVID-19 samples originated in the United States, Italy and Spain.

Method: immunoSEQ multiplex PCR; TCRdb's copy keeps in-frame clones and lacks some. The top ten hold approximately 2% of the sample, which has under 500,000 clones, 87% seen once. Residents of approximately 25 US areas, aged roughly 18 to 89 years, made up the participants. Participants' own reports of clinical history determined their cohort assignment. Germline CDR1 reads MDHEN; CDR2 reads SYDVKM. V shed 3 bases and J shed 2 bases, with 11 bases lying between them. This CDR3 has 14 amino acids. This TCR came from a woman aged 18-29 years with acute COVID-19. The genes are TRBV28 and TRBJ2-7; D is perhaps TRBD1 (5 bases). The material sequenced was PBMCs or T cells enriched from blood (not recorded which). The chain's CDR3 is CASSLSGITYEQYF. Here the CDR3 DNA reads TGTGCCAGCAGTTTGTCAGGGATAACCTACGAGCAGTACTTC.